A single sample gave rise to the 29 T cell receptor beta chains below, sequenced in a study of response to subunit inactivated influenza vaccine. From the RT-PCR reads, TCRdb called clonotypes with MiXCR, one entry per CDR3 protein. The table lists around 580,000 distinct CDR3 sequences, 12% of them singletons. The input for sequencing was PBMCs from blood, taken on the day of vaccination. The receptors come from a man between 50 and 59 years old who received an inactivated influenza vaccine.

The chain is built from TRBV11-2 and TRBJ2-1, with D perhaps given as TRBD1 or TRBD2 (5 bases each). Per germline, CDR1 SGHAT and CDR2 FQNNGV. The CDR3 totals 16 residues. V shed 2 bases and J shed 0 bases, with 11 bases lying between them. Here the CDR3 reads CASSLWAGSSYNEQFF. DNA of the CDR3: TGTGCCAGCAGCTTATGGGCAGGGAGCTCCTACAATGAGCAGTTCTTC.

This clonotype was recorded at least ten times. V and J are TRBV3-1 and TRBJ1-1, with no clear D. Trimming left V 0 bases short and J 4 bases short, with 9 bases between. The CDR3 sequence is 14 residues long. The germline V gene encodes CDR1 LGHDT and CDR2 YNNKEL (reference sequence). CDR3 coding DNA: TGTGCCAGCAGCCAAGAAGGAGGAAGCACTGAAGCTTTCTTT. Encoded protein: CASSQEGGSTEAFF.

Ten or more counts support this clonotype. This chain uses TRBV4-1 with TRBJ2-5; D gene unclear. The V and J ends lost 3 bases and 5 bases respectively, with 10 bases between them. The CDR3 spans 13 residues. CDR1 is MGHRA, CDR2 YSYEKL, per germline. CDR3 nucleotide sequence: TGCGCCAGCAGCCACCGTGGTGGGGAGACCCAGTACTTC. Its protein product is CASSHRGGETQYF.

The chain employs TRBV10-3 and TRBJ1-1; no clear D gene. The CDR3 is 15 amino acids. V shed 5 bases and J shed 0 bases, with 13 bases lying between them. Per germline, CDR1 ENHRY and CDR2 SYGVKD. The CDR3 here is CAISRGSSLNTEAFF. CDR3 sequence (DNA): TGTGCCATCAGTCGTGGTTCAAGCCTGAACACTGAAGCTTTCTTT.

This clonotype was found many times. V gene TRBV29-1 combines with J gene TRBJ2-7, with D possibly being TRBD1 (5 bases). Trimming shortened V by 1 base and J by 6 bases, and 16 bases separated the two germline ends. Germline V CDR1 and CDR2: SQVTM, ANQGSEA. The CDR3 extends over 14 amino acids. The CDR3 loop is CSVEASRRVGEQYF. DNA for the CDR3: TGCAGCGTTGAAGCCTCCCGCAGGGTCGGCGAGCAGTACTTC.

A word on this clonotype: A clone one base away is much larger, so this may be a read error. The gene calls are TRBV5-1 and TRBJ2-7, with 11 bases aligning to TRBD2. The J segment lost 6 bases and the V segment lost 5 bases, leaving 7 bases of the junction unmatched. Germline CDR1 and CDR2: SGHRS and YFSETQ. This CDR3 contains 14 residues. CDR3 sequence (DNA): TGCGCCAGCAGTATAGCGGGAGGGAGTAGCGAGCAGTACTTC. Translating it yields CASSIAGGSSEQYF.

The V call is TRBV7-2, the J call TRBJ2-1; possibly TRBD1 for D (5 bases). Germline V CDR1 and CDR2: SGHTA, FQGNSA. V was cut by 4 bases and J by 5 bases, with 15 bases left in between. The CDR3 is 15 residues long. In DNA, the CDR3 is TGTGCCAGCAGCTGGGGCATGGAATTGCACAATGAGCAGTTCTTC. Translation: CASSWGMELHNEQFF.

This chain uses TRBV28 with TRBJ2-7, with D tentatively TRBD1 (6 bases). Trimming took 5 bases from V and 6 from J, leaving 14 bases between them. This CDR3 contains 13 residues. The V gene's germline CDR1 is MDHEN and CDR2 SYDVKM. CDR3 nucleotide sequence: TGTGCCAGCAGTGCCCCGACAGGTAGCGAGCAGTACTTC. This translates into CASSAPTGSEQYF.

This chain links TRBV7-2 with TRBJ2-7; D is undetermined. The germline V and J ends were trimmed by 5 bases and 12 bases, with 17 bases remaining between them. Germline values: CDR1 SGHTA, CDR2 FQGNSA. The CDR3 contains 12 residues. CDR3 amino acids: CASSHGPYPPYF. The CDR3 DNA sequence: TGTGCCAGCAGCCACGGCCCGTATCCCCCGTACTTC.

V and J are TRBV7-2 and TRBJ2-5, with D possibly TRBD1 on 6 matching bases. CDR1 SGHTA and CDR2 FQGNSA come from the germline V gene. The ends were cut back, 5 bases at V and 1 base at J, with 14 bases in the middle. This CDR3 contains 15 residues. The CDR3 DNA follows: TGTGCCAGCAGCACTCAAGGGGGTGGCCAAGAGACCCAGTACTTC. Amino acids: CASSTQGGGQETQYF.

This chain's CDR3 is CASSPTASSYNEQFF. The CDR3 region has the DNA TGTGCCAGCAGCCCGACTGCAAGCTCCTACAATGAGCAGTTCTTC. This chain links TRBV7-2 with TRBJ2-1; D gene uncertain. The CDR3 contains 15 residues. Trimming stripped 5 bases from V and 0 bases from J, with 11 bases between. From germline, CDR1 is SGHTA and CDR2 FQGNSA.

The table lists this clonotype with a few counts. Here the CDR3 DNA reads TGTGCCAGCAGCAAACGGGACAGACAAGAGACCCAGTACTTC. Encoded protein: CASSKRDRQETQYF. This chain joins TRBV21-1 and TRBJ2-5; TRBD1, as called in the table, went unchecked against the DNA. TRBV21-1 is flagged as a pseudogene. The length of the CDR3 is 14 residues.

The chain employs TRBV4-3 and TRBJ2-3; 7 bases map to TRBD2. The V gene end was trimmed by 3 bases and the J gene end by 0 bases; junction bases not matched to a gene: 6. Germline CDR1 reads LGHNA; CDR2 reads YSLEER. CDR3 length: 16 residues. The CDR3 DNA follows: TGCGCCAGCAGCCATCAAGCGGGGACTAGCACAGATACGCAGTATTTT. It specifies CASSHQAGTSTDTQYF.

The chain couples TRBV12-3 or TRBV12-4 to TRBJ2-1; 10 nucleotides align to TRBD1. J gave up 8 bases and V 6 bases, and 7 bases lay outside the gene matches. This CDR3 region has 14 residues. The CDR3 nucleotides read TGTGCCAGCAGCCAGTGGGGGACAGGGGATGAGCAGTTCTTC. As protein: CASSQWGTGDEQFF.

This chain joins TRBV15 and TRBJ2-1; 15 bases are shared with TRBD2. The V and J ends lost 8 bases and 4 bases, in that order; junction bases with no gene match: 3. Germline values: CDR1 LNHNV, CDR2 YYDKDF (reference sequence). The CDR3 has 15 residues. The CDR3 loop reads CATGGLAGGYNEQFF. CDR3 bases: TGTGCCACCGGCGGACTAGCGGGAGGGTACAATGAGCAGTTCTTC.

The V and J genes are TRBV28 and TRBJ1-2; perhaps TRBD1 as D (6 bases). V lost 1 base, J lost 2 bases, and 11 bases lay in between. CDR3 length equals 15 residues. CDR1 and CDR2 from the germline V gene are MDHEN and SYDVKM. The CDR3 is CASSLSGQLNYGYTF. As DNA, the CDR3 is TGTGCCAGCAGTTTATCAGGACAGCTAAACTATGGCTACACCTTC.

This clonotype was seen ten or more times. The chain joins TRBV7-6 to TRBJ2-7, with 10 bases matching TRBD2. The CDR3 contains 16 residues. Germline CDR1 and CDR2: SGHVS and FNYEAQ. J lost 4 bases, V lost 1 base, and 7 bases had no gene match. CDR3: CASSLGSSGRVYEQYF. Written as DNA, the CDR3 is TGTGCCAGCAGCTTAGGCTCTAGCGGGAGAGTGTACGAGCAGTACTTC.

The V call is TRBV4-3, the J call TRBJ2-3; D perhaps matches TRBD2 (5 bases). There are 14 residues in the CDR3. Germline lookup yields CDR1 LGHNA and CDR2 YSLEER. The V and J ends lost 3 bases and 4 bases respectively, with 11 bases between them. CDR3 nucleotides: TGCGCCAGCAGCCATCCCGAGGGAGCAGATACGCAGTATTTT. Protein sequence: CASSHPEGADTQYF.

This clonotype was detected many times. This chain links TRBV30 with TRBJ1-5; 10 bases map to TRBD1. The CDR3 sequence is 14 residues long. The V gene end was trimmed by 3 bases and the J gene end by 5 bases; junction bases not matched to a gene: 4. Per germline, CDR1 GTSNPN and CDR2 SVGIG (reference sequence). CDR3 in DNA: TGTGCCTGGAGCATCGGGACAGGGGATCAGCCCCAGCATTTT. Translated, it gives CAWSIGTGDQPQHF.

This clonotype turned up a few times. V gene TRBV7-2 combines with J gene TRBJ2-1; 10 bases map to TRBD2. CDR1 is SGHTA and CDR2 is FQGNSA in the germline V gene. Trimming removed 4 bases from V and 3 bases from J; junction bases left unmatched: 6. The length of the CDR3 is 16 residues. The CDR3 sequence: CASSSNSGGHYNEQFF. The CDR3 nucleotides read TGTGCCAGCAGCTCCAATAGCGGGGGGCACTACAATGAGCAGTTCTTC. Based on the CDR3 plus reference TRBV7-2 and TRBJ2-1, the full variable domain is GAGVSQSPSNKVTEKGKDVELRCDPISGHTALYWYRQSLGQGLEFLIYFQGNSAPDKSGLPSDRFSAERTGGSVSTLTIQRTQQEDSAVYLCASSSNSGGHYNEQFFGPGTRLTVL.

This clonotype has more than one count but fewer than ten. The chain uses TRBV11-2 and TRBJ2-7; 10 bases align to TRBD2. In germline, CDR1 is SGHAT, CDR2 FQNNGV. This CDR3 is built from 16 residues. Trimming removed 0 bases from V and 3 bases from J; junction bases left unmatched: 5. CDR3 region: CASSLDSLAGSYEQYF. CDR3 coding DNA: TGTGCCAGCAGCTTAGACTCACTAGCGGGAAGCTACGAGCAGTACTTC.

The chain employs TRBV4-3 and TRBJ1-6, with D unresolved. Germline CDR1 reads LGHNA; CDR2 reads YSLEER. The CDR3 contains 15 residues. Trimming removed 2 bases at V and 5 bases at J, with 10 bases between. CDR3 DNA sequence: TGCGCCAGCAGCCAATTGTTTCTGAATAATTCACCCCTCCACTTT. It translates to CASSQLFLNNSPLHF.

In this sample, this clonotype turned up many times. This chain connects TRBV7-2 to TRBJ2-2, with D possibly TRBD1 on 6 matching bases. The V end was cut by 6 bases, the J end by 0 bases, with 11 bases between. This CDR3 region has 15 residues. The germline V gene encodes CDR1 SGHTA and CDR2 FQGNSA. Here the CDR3 DNA reads TGTGCCAGCAGAGCCGGGACATCGAACACCGGGGAGCTGTTTTTT. Protein: CASRAGTSNTGELFF.

The chain is built from TRBV7-9 and TRBJ2-2; 10 positions match TRBD2. This CDR3 spans 16 amino acids. With V trimmed by 3 bases and J by 3 bases, 4 bases remained unmatched. In germline, CDR1 is SEHNR, CDR2 FQNEAQ (reference sequence). CDR3 in amino acids: CASSFGLADYTGELFF. DNA of the CDR3: TGTGCCAGCAGCTTCGGACTAGCGGACTACACCGGGGAGCTGTTTTTT.

Remarks on this clonotype: A much larger clone differs from this one at a single base, so this may be a read error. The chain combines TRBV12-3 or TRBV12-4 with TRBJ2-1, with D maybe TRBD2 (7 bases). This CDR3 has 15 amino acids. The CDR3 loop reads CASGLIGGANNEQFF. CDR3 DNA sequence: TGTGCCAGCGGTTTAATAGGGGGGGCGAACAATGAGCAGTTCTTC.

This clonotype was seen just once. The rearrangement joins TRBV20-1 to TRBJ2-7; D uncertain. Trimming removed 1 base from V and 0 bases from J, with 10 bases in between. Germline-derived CDR1 and CDR2 are DFQATT and SNEGSKA (reference sequence). The CDR3 runs to 14 residues. CDR3 nucleotide sequence: TGCAGTGCTAGAGCCGGTACGTACTCCTACGAGCAGTACTTC. It encodes CSARAGTYSYEQYF.

V gene TRBV7-2 combines with J gene TRBJ2-2; no clear D gene. Per germline, CDR1 SGHTA and CDR2 FQGNSA. V was shortened by 2 bases and J by 3 bases, with 10 bases between the two germline ends. CDR3 length: 15 amino acids. CDR3 DNA: TGTGCCAGCAGCTTAATAACGGACCACACCGGGGAGCTGTTTTTT. Encoded protein: CASSLITDHTGELFF.

This clonotype was observed at least ten times. The chain joins TRBV5-1 to TRBJ2-1; 11 nucleotides match TRBD2. This CDR3 is 16 amino acids long. Trimming took 4 bases from V and 2 from J; bases not matched to a gene: 5. CDR1 and CDR2 from the germline V gene are SGHRS and YFSETQ. The CDR3 sequence is CASSGGTSGPYNEQFF. The DNA of the CDR3 is TGCGCCAGCAGCGGGGGGACTAGCGGACCCTACAATGAGCAGTTCTTC.

V usage is TRBV20-1 and J usage is TRBJ2-3; TRBD1 agrees at 11 bases. There are 14 residues in the CDR3. The V segment lost 6 bases and the J segment 3 bases; nucleotides outside the gene matches: 5. CDR1 and CDR2 (germline): DFQATT, SNEGSKA (reference sequence). CDR3 sequence (DNA): TGCAGTGCGCGGGACAGGGGGTGGACAGATACGCAGTATTTT. It is translated as CSARDRGWTDTQYF.